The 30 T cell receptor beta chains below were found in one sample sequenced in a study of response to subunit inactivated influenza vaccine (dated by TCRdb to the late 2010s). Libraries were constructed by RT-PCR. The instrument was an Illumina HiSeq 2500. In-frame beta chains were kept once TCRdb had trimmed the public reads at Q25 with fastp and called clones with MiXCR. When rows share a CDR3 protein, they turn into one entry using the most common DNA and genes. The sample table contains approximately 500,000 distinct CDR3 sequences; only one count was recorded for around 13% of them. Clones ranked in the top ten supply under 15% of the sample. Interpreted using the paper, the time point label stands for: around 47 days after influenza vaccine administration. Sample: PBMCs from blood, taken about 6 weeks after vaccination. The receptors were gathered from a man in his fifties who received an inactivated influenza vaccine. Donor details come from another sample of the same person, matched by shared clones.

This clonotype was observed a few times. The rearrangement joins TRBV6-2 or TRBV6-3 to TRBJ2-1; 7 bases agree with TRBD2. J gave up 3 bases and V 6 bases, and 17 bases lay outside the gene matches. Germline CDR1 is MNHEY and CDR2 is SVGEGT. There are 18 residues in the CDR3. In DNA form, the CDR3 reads TGTGCCAGCAGACCTCTGGGCGGGAGTTTTCCGCGCTACAATGAGCAGTTCTTC. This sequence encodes CASRPLGGSFPRYNEQFF.

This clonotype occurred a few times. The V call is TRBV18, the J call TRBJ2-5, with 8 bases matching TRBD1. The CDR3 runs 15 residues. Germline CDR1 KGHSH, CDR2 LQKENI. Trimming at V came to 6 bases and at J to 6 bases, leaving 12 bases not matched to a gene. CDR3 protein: CASSFQGTGGKTQYF. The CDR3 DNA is TGTGCCAGCTCGTTCCAGGGGACAGGAGGAAAGACCCAGTACTTC.

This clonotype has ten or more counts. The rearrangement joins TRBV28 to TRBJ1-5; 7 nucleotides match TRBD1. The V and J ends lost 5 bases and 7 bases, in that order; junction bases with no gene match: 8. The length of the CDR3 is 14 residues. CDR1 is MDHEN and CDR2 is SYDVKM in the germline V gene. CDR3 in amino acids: CASSQTGSRQPQHF. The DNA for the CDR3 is TGTGCCAGCAGTCAGACAGGGTCCAGGCAGCCCCAGCATTTT.

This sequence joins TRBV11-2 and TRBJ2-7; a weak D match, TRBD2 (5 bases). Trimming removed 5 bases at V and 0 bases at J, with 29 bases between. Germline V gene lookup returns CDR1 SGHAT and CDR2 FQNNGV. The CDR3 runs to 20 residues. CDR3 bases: TGTGCCAGCAGCCCAAGTTACGGGGTTAAACCAACTCCATTCTCCTACGAGCAGTACTTC. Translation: CASSPSYGVKPTPFSYEQYF. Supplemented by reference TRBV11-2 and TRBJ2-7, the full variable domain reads EAGVAQSPRYKIIEKRQSVAFWCNPISGHATLYWYQQILGQGPKLLIQFQNNGVVDDSQLPKDRFSAERLKGVDSTLKIQPAKLEDSAVYLCASSPSYGVKPTPFSYEQYFGPGTRLTVT.

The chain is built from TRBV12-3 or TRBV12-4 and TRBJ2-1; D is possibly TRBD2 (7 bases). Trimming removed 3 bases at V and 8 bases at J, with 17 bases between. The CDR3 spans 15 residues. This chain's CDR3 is CASSFLAGARDEQFF. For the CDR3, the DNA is TGTGCCAGCAGTTTCCTGGCGGGGGCCCGGGATGAGCAGTTCTTC.

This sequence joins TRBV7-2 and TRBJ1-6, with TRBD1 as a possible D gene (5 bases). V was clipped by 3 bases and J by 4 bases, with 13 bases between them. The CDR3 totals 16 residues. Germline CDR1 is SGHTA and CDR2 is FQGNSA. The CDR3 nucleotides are TGTGCCAGCAGCTTCCAGGGTGGAGCTTATAATTCACCCCTCCACTTT. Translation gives CASSFQGGAYNSPLHF.

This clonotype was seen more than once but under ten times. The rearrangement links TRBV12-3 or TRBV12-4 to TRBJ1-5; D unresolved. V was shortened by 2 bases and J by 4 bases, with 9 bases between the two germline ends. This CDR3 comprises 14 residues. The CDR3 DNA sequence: TGTGCCAGCAGTTTACGACTGGGAAATCAGCCCCAGCATTTT. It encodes CASSLRLGNQPQHF.

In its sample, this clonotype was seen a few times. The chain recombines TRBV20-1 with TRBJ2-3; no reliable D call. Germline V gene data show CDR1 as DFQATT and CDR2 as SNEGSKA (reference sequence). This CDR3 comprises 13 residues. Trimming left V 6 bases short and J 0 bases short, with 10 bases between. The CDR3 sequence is CSATAASTDTQYF. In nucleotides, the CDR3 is TGCAGTGCCACGGCGGCTAGCACAGATACGCAGTATTTT.

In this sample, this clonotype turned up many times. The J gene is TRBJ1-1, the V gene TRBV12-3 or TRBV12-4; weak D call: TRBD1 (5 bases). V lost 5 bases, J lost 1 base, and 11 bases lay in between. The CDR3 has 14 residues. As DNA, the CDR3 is TGTGCCAGCAGTCTCTTCGGGGGGAACACTGAAGCTTTCTTT. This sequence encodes CASSLFGGNTEAFF.

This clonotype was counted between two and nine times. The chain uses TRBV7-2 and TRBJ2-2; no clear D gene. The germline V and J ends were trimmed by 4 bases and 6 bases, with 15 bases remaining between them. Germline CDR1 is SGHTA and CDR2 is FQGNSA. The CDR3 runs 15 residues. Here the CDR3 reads CASSYQAIAAGELFF. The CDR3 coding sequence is TGTGCCAGCAGCTACCAGGCCATCGCGGCCGGGGAGCTGTTTTTT.

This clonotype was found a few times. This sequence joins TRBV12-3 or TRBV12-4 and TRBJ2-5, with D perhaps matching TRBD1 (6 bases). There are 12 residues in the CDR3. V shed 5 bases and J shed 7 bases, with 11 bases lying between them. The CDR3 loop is CASSPLGGTQYF. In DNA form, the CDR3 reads TGTGCCAGCAGTCCACTAGGGGGGACCCAGTACTTC.

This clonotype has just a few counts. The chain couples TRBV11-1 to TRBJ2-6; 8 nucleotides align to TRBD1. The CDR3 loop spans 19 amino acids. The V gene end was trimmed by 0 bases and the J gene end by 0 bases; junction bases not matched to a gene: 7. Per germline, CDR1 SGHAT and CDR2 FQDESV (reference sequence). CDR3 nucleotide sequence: TGTGCCAGCAGCTTAGCTTATCAGGGGGCCGGCTCTGGGGCCAACGTCCTGACTTTC. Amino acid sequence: CASSLAYQGAGSGANVLTF.

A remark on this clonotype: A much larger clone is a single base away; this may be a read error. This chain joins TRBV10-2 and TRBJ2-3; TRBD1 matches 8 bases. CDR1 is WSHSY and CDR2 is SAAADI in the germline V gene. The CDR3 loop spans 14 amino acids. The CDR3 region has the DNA TGCTCCAGCAGGCAGGACAGGGCTATTGATACGCAGTATTTT. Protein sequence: CSSRQDRAIDTQYF.

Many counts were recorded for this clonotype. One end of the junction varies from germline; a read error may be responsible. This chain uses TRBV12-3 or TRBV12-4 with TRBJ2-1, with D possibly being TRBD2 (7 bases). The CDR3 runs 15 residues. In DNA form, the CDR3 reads TGCGCCAGCAGCCCTGGGGGGGCCGCCTACAATGAGCAGTTCTTC. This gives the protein CASSPGGAAYNEQFF.

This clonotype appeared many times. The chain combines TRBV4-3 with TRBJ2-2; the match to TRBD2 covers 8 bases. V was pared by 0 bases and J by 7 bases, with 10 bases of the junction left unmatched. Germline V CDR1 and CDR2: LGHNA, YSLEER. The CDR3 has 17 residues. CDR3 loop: CASSQEFRAGANGELFF. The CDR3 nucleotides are TGCGCCAGCAGCCAAGAGTTCAGAGCGGGAGCGAACGGGGAGCTGTTTTTT.

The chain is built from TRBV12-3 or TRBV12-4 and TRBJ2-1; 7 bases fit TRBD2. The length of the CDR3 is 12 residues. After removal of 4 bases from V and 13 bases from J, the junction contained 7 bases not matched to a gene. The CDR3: CASSSSGKRQFF. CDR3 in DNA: TGTGCCAGCAGTTCCAGCGGGAAACGTCAGTTCTTC.

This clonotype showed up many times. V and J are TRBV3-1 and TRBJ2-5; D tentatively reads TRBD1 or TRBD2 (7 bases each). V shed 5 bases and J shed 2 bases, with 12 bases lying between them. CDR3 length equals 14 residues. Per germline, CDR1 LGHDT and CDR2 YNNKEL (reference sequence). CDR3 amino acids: CASSSGGGQETQYF. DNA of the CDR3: TGTGCCAGCAGCTCAGGGGGAGGGCAAGAGACCCAGTACTTC.

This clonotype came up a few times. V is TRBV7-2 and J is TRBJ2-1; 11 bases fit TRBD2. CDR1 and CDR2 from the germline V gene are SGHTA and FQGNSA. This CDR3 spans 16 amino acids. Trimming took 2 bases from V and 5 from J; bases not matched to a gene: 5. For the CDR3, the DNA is TGTGCCAGCAGCTTATATAGCGGGGGGGCCCACAATGAGCAGTTCTTC. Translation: CASSLYSGGAHNEQFF. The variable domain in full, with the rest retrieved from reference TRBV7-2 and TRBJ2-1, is GAGVSQSPSNKVTEKGKDVELRCDPISGHTALYWYRQSLGQGLEFLIYFQGNSAPDKSGLPSDRFSAERTGGSVSTLTIQRTQQEDSAVYLCASSLYSGGAHNEQFFGPGTRLTVL.

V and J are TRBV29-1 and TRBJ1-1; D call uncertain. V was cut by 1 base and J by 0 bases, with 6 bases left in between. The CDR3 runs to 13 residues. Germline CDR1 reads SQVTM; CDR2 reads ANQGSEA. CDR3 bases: TGCAGCGTTGAAGTAGGCGTGAACACTGAAGCTTTCTTT. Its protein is CSVEVGVNTEAFF.

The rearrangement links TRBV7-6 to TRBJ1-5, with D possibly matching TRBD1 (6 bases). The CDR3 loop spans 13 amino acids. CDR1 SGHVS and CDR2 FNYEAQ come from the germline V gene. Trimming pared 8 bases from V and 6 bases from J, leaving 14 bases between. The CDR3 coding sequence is TGTGCCAGCTCGGGGACATATGGTCAGCCCCAGCATTTT. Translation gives CASSGTYGQPQHF.

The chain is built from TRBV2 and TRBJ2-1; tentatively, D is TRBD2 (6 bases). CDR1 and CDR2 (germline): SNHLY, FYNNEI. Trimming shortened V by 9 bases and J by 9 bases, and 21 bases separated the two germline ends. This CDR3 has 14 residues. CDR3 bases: TGTGCCAGTATCCTACAATCTAGCGCTGGTGAGCAGTTCTTC. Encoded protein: CASILQSSAGEQFF.

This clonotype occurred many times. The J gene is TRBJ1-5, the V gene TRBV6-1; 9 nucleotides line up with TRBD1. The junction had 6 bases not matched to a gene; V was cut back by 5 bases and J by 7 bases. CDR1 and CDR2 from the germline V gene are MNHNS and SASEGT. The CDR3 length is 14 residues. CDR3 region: CASSPGQGGQPQHF. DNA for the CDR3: TGTGCCAGCAGTCCGGGACAGGGTGGCCAGCCCCAGCATTTT.

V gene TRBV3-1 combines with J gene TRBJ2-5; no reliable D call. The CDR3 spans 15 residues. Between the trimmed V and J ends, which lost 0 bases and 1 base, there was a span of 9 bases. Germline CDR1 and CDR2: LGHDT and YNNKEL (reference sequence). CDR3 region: CASSQDAQPQETQYF. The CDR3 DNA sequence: TGTGCCAGCAGCCAAGATGCACAGCCCCAAGAGACCCAGTACTTC.

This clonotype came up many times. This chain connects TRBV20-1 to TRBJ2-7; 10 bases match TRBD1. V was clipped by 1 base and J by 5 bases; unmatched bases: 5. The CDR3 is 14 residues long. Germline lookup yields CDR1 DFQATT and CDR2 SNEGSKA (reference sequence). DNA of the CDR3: TGCAGTGCTAGAGTAGCGGGACAGGGGAACGAGCAGTACTTC. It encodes CSARVAGQGNEQYF.

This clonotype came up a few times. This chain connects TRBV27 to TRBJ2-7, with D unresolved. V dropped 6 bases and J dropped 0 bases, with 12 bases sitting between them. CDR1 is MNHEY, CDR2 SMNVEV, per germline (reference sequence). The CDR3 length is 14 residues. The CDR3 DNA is TGTGCCAGCAGCGAAGACTTCCGCTCCTACGAGCAGTACTTC. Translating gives CASSEDFRSYEQYF.

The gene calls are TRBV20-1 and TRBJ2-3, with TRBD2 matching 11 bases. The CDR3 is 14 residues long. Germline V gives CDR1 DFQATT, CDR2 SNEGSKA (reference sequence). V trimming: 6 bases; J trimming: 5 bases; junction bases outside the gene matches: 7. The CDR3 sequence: CSALLAGGVDTQYF. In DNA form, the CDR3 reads TGCAGTGCCTTATTAGCGGGAGGGGTAGATACGCAGTATTTT.

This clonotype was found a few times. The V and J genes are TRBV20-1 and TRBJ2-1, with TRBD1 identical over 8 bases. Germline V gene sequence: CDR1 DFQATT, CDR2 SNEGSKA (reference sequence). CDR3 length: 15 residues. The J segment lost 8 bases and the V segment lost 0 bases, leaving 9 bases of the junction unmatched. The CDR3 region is CSARDGMDRVHEQFF. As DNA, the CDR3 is TGCAGTGCTAGAGATGGAATGGACAGGGTACATGAGCAGTTCTTC.

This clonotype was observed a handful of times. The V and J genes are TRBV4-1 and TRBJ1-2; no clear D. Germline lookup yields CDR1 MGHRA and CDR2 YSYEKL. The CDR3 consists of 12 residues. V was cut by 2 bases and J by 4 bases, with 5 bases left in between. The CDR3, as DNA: TGCGCCAGCAGCCAAAATCCCTATGGCTACACCTTC. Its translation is CASSQNPYGYTF.

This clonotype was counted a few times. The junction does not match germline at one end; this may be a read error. DNA of the CDR3: TGCAGTGCCTCGGGACAAGCCGGGAAGCTGTTTTTT. Its protein is CSASGQAGKLFF. The V and J genes are TRBV20-1 and TRBJ2-2, with D tentatively TRBD1 (6 bases). Germline loops: CDR1 DFQATT, CDR2 SNEGSKA (reference sequence). The CDR3 totals 12 residues.

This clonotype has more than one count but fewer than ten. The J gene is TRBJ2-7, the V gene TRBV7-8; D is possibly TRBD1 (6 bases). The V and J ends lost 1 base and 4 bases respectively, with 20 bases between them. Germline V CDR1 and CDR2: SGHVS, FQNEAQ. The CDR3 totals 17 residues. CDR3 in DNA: TGTGCCAGCAGCTTAGTGGACAGTCGCTCAAAGGGGTACGAGCAGTACTTC. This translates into CASSLVDSRSKGYEQYF.